Presented here are 23 T cell receptor beta chains from one specimen sequenced in a study of regulatory T cells in long-lasting Graves disease. CDR3 regions were amplified by Arm-PCR using iRepertoire HTBI primers to build TCR beta libraries. TCRdb re-called the multiplex PCR reads with MiXCR, one entry per CDR3 protein. This table has 250,000 to 300,000 distinct CDR3 sequences, approximately 20% appearing once. As to time point: newly diagnosed GD, antithyroid drugs for less than 3 months. From RNA extracted from PBMCs, the TCR library was made. In addition, the sample was reused for a study of T cells in Graves' hyperthyroidism and ophthalmopathy.

Material: peripheral blood mononuclear cells (PBMCs), obtained at new diagnosis, from a patient treated with antithyroid drugs. All receptors come from a woman under 40 with Graves disease.

This clonotype was seen more than once but under ten times. V gene TRBV19 combines with J gene TRBJ2-2; 8 positions agree with TRBD2. V dropped 6 bases and J dropped 1; count of bases not matched to a gene: 4. This CDR3 contains 15 residues. The germline CDR1 and CDR2 sequences are LNHDA and SQIVND (reference sequence). Here the CDR3 reads CASRRTSWNTGELFF. In DNA, the CDR3 is TGTGCCAGTAGGAGGACTAGCTGGAACACCGGGGAGCTGTTTTTT.

This clonotype was found many times. No conserved phenylalanine or tryptophan is present at the end of the CDR3, so a read error is the likely explanation. The rearrangement joins TRBV3-1 to TRBJ1-2, with a possible D match to TRBD1 (6 bases). The CDR3 has 13 residues. With 8 bases removed from V and 4 bases from J, the gap between germline ends came to 14 bases. From germline, CDR1 is LGHDT and CDR2 YNNKEL (reference sequence). DNA of the CDR3: TGTGCCAGCGGCGCAGGGGCGAGCTATGGCTACACCCTC. Translating it yields CASGAGASYGYTL.

Many counts were recorded for this clonotype. The V call is TRBV20-1, the J call TRBJ2-7; 7 bases are a match to TRBD1. The V segment lost 0 bases and the J segment 3 bases; nucleotides outside the gene matches: 8. The germline CDR1 and CDR2 sequences are DFQATT and SNEGSKA (reference sequence). The CDR3 length is 15 residues. The CDR3 nucleotides are TGCAGTGCTAGAGACGGGGTAGGGGGCCTCTACGAGCAGTACTTC. Protein product: CSARDGVGGLYEQYF.

This clonotype has ten or more counts. V usage is TRBV7-2 and J usage is TRBJ2-7; possible D gene TRBD1, 6 bases. V was pared by 4 bases and J by 4 bases, with 11 bases between. The CDR3 runs 13 residues. Germline assignment: CDR1 SGHTA and CDR2 FQGNSA. CDR3 bases: TGTGCCAGCAGCTATGTTAGGGGGTACGAGCAGTACTTC. Translated: CASSYVRGYEQYF.

The chain is built from TRBV4-1 and TRBJ2-4, with 11 bases identical to TRBD2. The length of the CDR3 is 16 residues. CDR1 and CDR2 (germline): MGHRA, YSYEKL. With V trimmed by 6 bases and J by 6 bases, 10 bases remained unmatched. DNA for the CDR3: TGCGCCAGCAGATCCTTGACTAGCGGGAAGGTAAACATTCAGTACTTC. It yields the protein CASRSLTSGKVNIQYF.

The table lists this clonotype with many counts. The chain recombines TRBV20-1 with TRBJ2-7; 7 positions match TRBD2. Unmatched junction bases numbered 8, after V lost 6 bases and J lost 0 bases. The CDR3 runs to 14 residues. Germline assignment: CDR1 DFQATT and CDR2 SNEGSKA (reference sequence). This CDR3 reads CSATRGGSSYEQYF. DNA of the CDR3: TGCAGTGCGACCCGGGGAGGGAGCTCCTACGAGCAGTACTTC.

This clonotype was recorded at least ten times. This chain links TRBV2 with TRBJ1-1; D is undetermined. There are 10 residues in the CDR3. The germline V gene has CDR1 SNHLY and CDR2 FYNNEI. Trimming took off 6 bases at V and 9 bases at J, with 8 bases between the two ends. CDR3 in amino acids: CASSLEKAFF. The CDR3 DNA follows: TGTGCCAGCAGCCTCGAAAAAGCTTTCTTT.

The sample holds a few counts of this clonotype. A read error may be the cause here, since a much bigger clone is one base away. The rearrangement joins TRBV7-9 to TRBJ1-3, with a possible D match to TRBD1 (5 bases). CDR3 length: 17 residues. Germline loops: CDR1 SEHNR, CDR2 FQNEAQ (reference sequence). Trimming removed 5 bases at V and 2 bases at J, with 19 bases between. CDR3 protein: CASSPLAGTRAGNTIYF. CDR3 sequence (DNA): TGTGCCAGCAGCCCGTTGGCAGGGACCAGAGCTGGAAACACCATATATTTT.

This clonotype was detected ten times or more. The J gene is TRBJ2-3, the V gene TRBV7-2; possibly TRBD1 for D (5 bases). The germline V and J ends were trimmed by 3 bases and 7 bases, with 14 bases remaining between them. The CDR3 is 14 amino acids. Per the germline V gene, CDR1 is SGHTA and CDR2 is FQGNSA. The CDR3 reads CASSFTPQGNTQYF. In DNA form, the CDR3 reads TGTGCCAGCAGCTTTACCCCCCAGGGAAATACGCAGTATTTT. Based on the CDR3 plus reference TRBV7-2 and TRBJ2-3, the full variable domain is GAGVSQSPSNKVTEKGKDVELRCDPISGHTALYWYRQSLGQGLEFLIYFQGNSAPDKSGLPSDRFSAERTGGSVSTLTIQRTQQEDSAVYLCASSFTPQGNTQYFGPGTRLTVL.

This clonotype occurred a few times. The CDR3 reads CASSQGRQSYGYTF. The CDR3 DNA is TGCGCCAGCAGCCAAGGACGACAGAGCTATGGCTACACCTTC. The V gene is TRBV4-1, the J gene TRBJ1-2; D may be TRBD1 (5 bases). The ends were cut back, 1 base at V and 4 bases at J, with 10 bases in the middle. CDR3 size: 14 residues. CDR1 MGHRA and CDR2 YSYEKL come from the germline V gene.

This clonotype was observed at least ten times. V and J are TRBV6-2 or TRBV6-3 and TRBJ2-3; D not certain. The CDR3 spans 14 residues. Per the germline V gene, CDR1 is MNHEY and CDR2 is SVGEGT. The germline V and J ends were trimmed by 7 bases and 1 base, with 12 bases remaining between them. CDR3 protein: CASIQDVGTDTQYF. The CDR3 DNA reads as TGTGCCAGCATTCAAGACGTGGGCACAGATACGCAGTATTTT.

At least ten counts were recorded for this clonotype. V gene TRBV28 combines with J gene TRBJ2-5; 12 bases align to TRBD2. There are 16 residues in the CDR3. The V and J ends lost 6 bases and 2 bases, in that order; junction bases with no gene match: 7. Germline V gene sequence: CDR1 MDHEN, CDR2 SYDVKM. CDR3 in amino acids: CASSYGTSGWQETQYF. CDR3 bases: TGTGCCAGCAGCTATGGGACTAGCGGGTGGCAAGAGACCCAGTACTTC.

The chain joins TRBV19 to TRBJ1-1; 7 bases are a match to TRBD1. This CDR3 region has 12 residues. V was pared by 11 bases and J by 2 bases, with 5 bases of the junction left unmatched. Germline V gene sequence: CDR1 LNHDA, CDR2 SQIVND (reference sequence). Here the CDR3 DNA reads TGTGCCCTCAAGGGGGCCAACACTGAAGCTTTCTTT. This gives the protein CALKGANTEAFF.

This chain links TRBV19 with TRBJ2-2; the D call may be TRBD1 or TRBD2 (5 bases each). V lost 6 bases, J lost 3 bases, and 8 bases lay in between. The length of the CDR3 is 13 residues. Germline CDR1 LNHDA, CDR2 SQIVND (reference sequence). The CDR3 nucleotides are TGTGCCAGTAGCGGGGCCTACACCGGGGAGCTGTTTTTT. This translates into CASSGAYTGELFF.

In its sample, this clonotype was seen many times. The rearrangement uses TRBV20-1 and TRBJ2-1, with no clear D. Trimming left V 4 bases short and J 9 bases short, with 10 bases between. Germline values: CDR1 DFQATT, CDR2 SNEGSKA (reference sequence). The CDR3 totals 11 residues. The CDR3 sequence is CSATWNVEQFF. For the CDR3, the DNA is TGCAGTGCTACCTGGAATGTTGAGCAGTTCTTC.

To note about this clonotype: This likely reflects a read error, since a far larger clone is one base away. The J gene is TRBJ1-1, the V gene TRBV5-5; D ambiguous. Germline V lookup: CDR1 SGHKS, CDR2 YYEKEE (reference sequence). This CDR3 is built from 13 residues. CDR3 nucleotide sequence: TGCGCCTGCAGCTTGGACGGGAACACTGAAGCTTTCTTT. Protein sequence: CACSLDGNTEAFF. Combining the CDR3 with reference TRBV5-5 and TRBJ1-1 gives the whole variable domain DAGVTQSPTHLIKTRGQQVTLRCSPISGHKSVSWYQQVLGQGPQFIFQYYEKEERGRGNFPDRFSARQFPNYSSELNVNALLLGDSALYLCACSLDGNTEAFFGQGTRLTVV.

This clonotype came up many times. The J gene is TRBJ1-2, the V gene TRBV2, with a weak D call TRBD1 (5 bases). From germline, CDR1 is SNHLY and CDR2 FYNNEI. This CDR3 has 13 amino acids. V was cut by 10 bases and J by 5 bases, with 17 bases left in between. The CDR3 bases are TGTGCCACCTTCGGGGGTGTAGGGTATGGCTACACCTTC. Its translation is CATFGGVGYGYTF.

This clonotype has a count of ten or more. J is TRBJ2-5 and V is TRBV12-3 or TRBV12-4, with no clear D. The ends were cut back, 2 bases at V and 1 base at J, with 8 bases in the middle. The CDR3 has 14 residues. The CDR3 DNA sequence: TGTGCCAGCAGTTTACAGGAAACCCAAGAGACCCAGTACTTC. This encodes CASSLQETQETQYF.

In its sample, this clonotype was seen a few times. The junction departs from germline at one end; a sequencing error may be responsible. The V call is TRBV7-2, the J call TRBJ1-2, with no clear D. The CDR3 is 18 amino acids. Germline CDR1 SGHTA, CDR2 FQGNSA. This CDR3 reads CASSQPMGRRGKNQGYTF. In DNA, the CDR3 is TGCGCCAGCAGCCAGCCCATGGGAAGGCGGGGTAAAAATCAGGGCTACACCTTC.

This clonotype came up many times. The V and J genes are TRBV12-3 or TRBV12-4 and TRBJ2-5; the D gene is possibly TRBD1 (6 bases). The CDR3 covers 14 residues. V lost 3 bases, J lost 5 bases, and 13 bases lay in between. CDR3 in amino acids: CASSFSQGGETQYF. The DNA for the CDR3 is TGTGCCAGCAGTTTCTCACAGGGTGGCGAGACCCAGTACTTC.

This clonotype was counted many times. This chain uses TRBV5-1 with TRBJ2-5; 12 bases align to TRBD1. V was pared by 4 bases and J by 2 bases, with 6 bases of the junction left unmatched. Per germline, CDR1 SGHRS and CDR2 YFSETQ. The CDR3 covers 16 residues. The CDR3 sequence is CASSPGTGGYQETQYF. In DNA form, the CDR3 reads TGCGCCAGCAGCCCGGGGACAGGGGGCTATCAAGAGACCCAGTACTTC.

This clonotype was counted only a few times. The rearrangement links TRBV4-1 to TRBJ1-5; unclear D gene. V was cut by 1 base and J by 8 bases, with 12 bases left in between. The CDR3 contains 14 residues. CDR1 and CDR2 (germline): MGHRA, YSYEKL. This CDR3 reads CASSQVVEKEPQHF. DNA for the CDR3: TGCGCCAGCAGCCAAGTAGTGGAAAAGGAGCCCCAGCATTTT.

This clonotype was detected a few times. The rearrangement links TRBV18 to TRBJ2-2; D perhaps matches TRBD1 (5 bases). The CDR3 sequence is 14 residues long. Germline-derived CDR1 and CDR2 are KGHSH and LQKENI. Trimming pared 1 base from V and 6 bases from J, leaving 9 bases between. The CDR3, as DNA: TGTGCCAGCTCACCACTAACAGGTCCCGGGGAGCTGTTTTTT. Residues: CASSPLTGPGELFF. Using reference TRBV18 and TRBJ2-2 for the parts outside the CDR3, the full variable domain is NAGVMQNPRHLVRRRGQEARLRCSPMKGHSHVYWYRQLPEEGLKFMVYLQKENIIDESGMPKERFSAEFPKEGPSILRIQQVVRGDSAAYFCASSPLTGPGELFFGEGSRLTVL.